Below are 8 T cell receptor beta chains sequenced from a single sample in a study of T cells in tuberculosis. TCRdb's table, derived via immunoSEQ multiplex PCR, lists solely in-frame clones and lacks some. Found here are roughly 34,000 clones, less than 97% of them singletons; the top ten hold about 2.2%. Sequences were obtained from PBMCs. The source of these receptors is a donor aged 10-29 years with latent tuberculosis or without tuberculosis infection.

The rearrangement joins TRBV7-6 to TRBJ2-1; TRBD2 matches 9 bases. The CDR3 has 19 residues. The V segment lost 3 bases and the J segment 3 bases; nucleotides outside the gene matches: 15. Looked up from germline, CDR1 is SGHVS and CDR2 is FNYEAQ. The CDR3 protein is CASSLLTSSGGPNYNEQFF. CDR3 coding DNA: TGTGCCAGCAGCTTGTTGACTAGTAGCGGGGGCCCTAACTACAATGAGCAGTTCTTC.

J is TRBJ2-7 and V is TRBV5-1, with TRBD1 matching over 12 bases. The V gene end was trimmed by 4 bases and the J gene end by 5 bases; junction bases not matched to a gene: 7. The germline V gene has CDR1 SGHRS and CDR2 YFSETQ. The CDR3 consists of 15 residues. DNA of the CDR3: TGCGCCAGCAGCCAGGGCGGGACAGGGGGCGACGAGCAGTACTTC. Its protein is CASSQGGTGGDEQYF.

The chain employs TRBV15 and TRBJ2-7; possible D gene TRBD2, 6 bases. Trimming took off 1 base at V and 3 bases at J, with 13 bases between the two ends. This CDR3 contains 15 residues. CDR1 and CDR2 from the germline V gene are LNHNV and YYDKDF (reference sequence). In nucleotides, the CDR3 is TGTGCCACCAGCAGAGCGGGAGTTACCTACTACGAGCAGTACTTC. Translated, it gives CATSRAGVTYYEQYF.

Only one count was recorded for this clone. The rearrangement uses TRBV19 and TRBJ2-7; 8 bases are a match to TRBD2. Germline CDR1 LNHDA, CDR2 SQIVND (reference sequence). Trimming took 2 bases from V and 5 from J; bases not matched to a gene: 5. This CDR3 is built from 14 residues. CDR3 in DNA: TGTGCCAGTAGTATATTACTAGCGGCAAACGAGCAGTACTTC. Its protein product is CASSILLAANEQYF.

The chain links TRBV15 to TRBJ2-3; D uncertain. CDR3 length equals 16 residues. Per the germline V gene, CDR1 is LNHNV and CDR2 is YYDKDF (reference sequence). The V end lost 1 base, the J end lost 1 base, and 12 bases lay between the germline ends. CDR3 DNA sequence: TGTGCCACCAGCAGAGGGCCCGGCGAGGGCACAGATACGCAGTATTTT. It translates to CATSRGPGEGTDTQYF. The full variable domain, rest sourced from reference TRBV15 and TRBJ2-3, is DAMVIQNPRYQVTQFGKPVTLSCSQTLNHNVMYWYQQKSSQAPKLLFHYYDKDFNNEADTPDNFQSRRPNTSFCFLDIRSPGLGDTAMYLCATSRGPGEGTDTQYFGPGTRLTVL.

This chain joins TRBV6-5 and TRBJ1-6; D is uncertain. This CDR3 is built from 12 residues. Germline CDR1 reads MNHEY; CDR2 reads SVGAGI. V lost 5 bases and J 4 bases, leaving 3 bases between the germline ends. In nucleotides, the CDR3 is TGTGCCAGCAGTCTATATAATTCACCCCTCCACTTT. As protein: CASSLYNSPLHF.

CDR3 bases: TGTGCCAGCAGTGTGGCGGATAGCTCCTACAATGAGCAGTTCTTC. Amino acid sequence: CASSVADSSYNEQFF. The chain combines TRBV6-4 with TRBJ2-1; D ambiguous. Germline V lookup: CDR1 MRHNA, CDR2 SNTAGT. V was shortened by 4 bases and J by 0 bases, with 10 bases between the two germline ends. The CDR3 sequence is 15 residues long.

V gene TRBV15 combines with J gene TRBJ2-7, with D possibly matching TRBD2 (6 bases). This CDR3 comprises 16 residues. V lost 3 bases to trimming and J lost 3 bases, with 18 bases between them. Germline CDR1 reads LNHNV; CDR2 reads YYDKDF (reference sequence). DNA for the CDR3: TGTGCCACCAGCAGGGGACTGTACAGCGTTTACTACGAGCAGTACTTC. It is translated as CATSRGLYSVYYEQYF.